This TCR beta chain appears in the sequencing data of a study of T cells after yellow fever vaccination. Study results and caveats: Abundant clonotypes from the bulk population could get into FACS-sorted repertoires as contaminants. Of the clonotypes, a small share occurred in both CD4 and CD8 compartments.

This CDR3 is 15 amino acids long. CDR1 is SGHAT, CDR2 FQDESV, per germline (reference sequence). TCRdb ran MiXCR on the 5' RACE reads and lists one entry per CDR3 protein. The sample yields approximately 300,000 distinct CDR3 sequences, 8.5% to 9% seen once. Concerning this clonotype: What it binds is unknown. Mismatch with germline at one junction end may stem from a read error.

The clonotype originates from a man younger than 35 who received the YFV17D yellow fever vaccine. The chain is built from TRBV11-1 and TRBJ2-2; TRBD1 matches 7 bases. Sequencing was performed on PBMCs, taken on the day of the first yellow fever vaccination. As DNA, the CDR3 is TGTGCCAGCAACCACAGGGGCTTGAACACCGGGGAGCCGTTTTTT. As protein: CASNHRGLNTGEPFF.